One and the same sample provided the 14 T cell receptor beta chains below, sequenced in a study of metastatic and nonmetastatic thyroid tumors. Not a single patient had been given any form of treatment at any point before undergoing thyroid surgery. TCRdb reanalyzed the PCR reads with MiXCR. Seen here are about 92,000 clones, 15% observed once, and the top ten hold around 3.3%. The specimen sequenced was blood. The receptors derive from a female donor with papillary thyroid cancer or a benign thyroid nodule (not recorded which). Some clones in this sample may be carry-over from other donors' samples.

In this sample, this clone turned up many times. The chain has TRBV19 and TRBJ2-2; a possible D gene is TRBD1 (6 bases). CDR3 length: 18 amino acids. CDR1 is LNHDA, CDR2 SQIVND, per germline (reference sequence). Between the trimmed V and J ends, which lost 3 bases and 4 bases, there was a span of 21 bases. CDR3 nucleotide sequence: TGTGCCAGTAGTATGGAGACAGGCAAACCGGGGCGCACCGGGGAGCTGTTTTTT. This encodes CASSMETGKPGRTGELFF. The whole variable domain, remainder taken from reference TRBV19 and TRBJ2-2, is DGGITQSPKYLFRKEGQNVTLSCEQNLNHDAMYWYRQDPGQGLRLIYYSQIVNDFQKGDIAEGYSVSREKKESFPLTVTSAQKNPTAFYLCASSMETGKPGRTGELFFGEGSRLTVL.

The rearrangement joins TRBV6-1 to TRBJ1-5; perhaps TRBD1 as D (6 bases). This CDR3 is built from 14 residues. The V end was cut by 9 bases, the J end by 10 bases, with 22 bases between. In germline, CDR1 is MNHNS, CDR2 SASEGT. CDR3 loop: CASSSTGSIHPQHF. CDR3 coding DNA: TGTGCCAGTAGTTCAACAGGGTCTATCCATCCCCAGCATTTT.

This clone was recorded many times. A read error may be the cause here, since a much bigger clone is one base away. At the DNA level, this CDR3 is encoded by other sequences in the same sample as well. The chain joins TRBV6-1 to TRBJ2-2, with D possibly TRBD2 on 5 matching bases. CDR3 length: 12 residues. Per germline, CDR1 MNHNS and CDR2 SASEGT. The CDR3 sequence: CASSSNTGELFF. The CDR3, as DNA: TGTGCCAGCAGTTCGAACACCGGGGAGCTGTTTTTC.

This clone has just a few counts. With a much larger clone just one base away, this may be a read error. Other DNA variants within this sample encode the same CDR3. This chain uses TRBV20-1 with TRBJ2-7, with D perhaps matching TRBD2 (6 bases). The germline gives CDR1 DFQATT, CDR2 SNEGSKA (reference sequence). This CDR3 contains 15 residues. This CDR3 is CSARDGGAGLDEQYF. The CDR3 DNA sequence: TGCAGTGCTAGAGATGGAGGCGCGGGGTTAGACGAGCAATACTTC.

There are many counts of this clone. The rearrangement uses TRBV30 and TRBJ1-1; D ambiguous. V lost 5 bases, J lost 4 bases, and 14 bases lay in between. The CDR3 has 13 residues. Germline lookup yields CDR1 GTSNPN and CDR2 SVGIG (reference sequence). CDR3 loop: CAWQEARITEAFF. The DNA of the CDR3 is TGTGCCTGGCAGGAGGCGAGGATCACTGAAGCTTTCTTT.

On this clone itself: A clone one base away is much larger, so this may be a read error. The chain couples TRBV4-2 to TRBJ2-1; D remains ambiguous. The V and J ends lost 0 bases and 13 bases respectively, with 13 bases between them. The germline gives CDR1 LGHNA, CDR2 YNFKEQ. The CDR3 totals 13 residues. CDR3 loop: CASSQELSIDQFF. Here the CDR3 DNA reads TGTGCCAGCAGCCAAGAGCTCTCGATCGATCAGTTCTTC.

This clone has ten or more counts. The chain carries TRBV20-1 and TRBJ1-6; D gene unclear. Germline V gene data show CDR1 as DFQATT and CDR2 as SNEGSKA (reference sequence). CDR3 length: 15 residues. Trimming removed 6 bases at V and 7 bases at J, with 19 bases between. The CDR3 protein is CSARPGAGQNSPLHF. Written as DNA, the CDR3 is TGCAGTGCCCGACCAGGAGCAGGCCAAAATTCACCCCTCCACTTT.

V gene TRBV4-1 combines with J gene TRBJ2-7; 9 nucleotides align to TRBD2. The CDR3 loop spans 17 amino acids. V shed 0 bases, J shed 2 bases, and the junction held 8 bases outside the gene matches. Germline V lookup: CDR1 MGHRA, CDR2 YSYEKL. CDR3 amino acids: CASSQDQGSGRTYEQYF. In nucleotides, the CDR3 is TGCGCCAGCAGCCAAGACCAAGGCAGCGGGAGGACCTACGAGCAGTACTTC.

As for this clone: This sequence may be a read error, since a much larger clone differs from it by one base. The chain combines TRBV9 with TRBJ2-6; a possible D gene is TRBD1 (6 bases). V lost 7 bases to trimming and J lost 1 base, with 15 bases between them. The CDR3 has 16 residues. Germline V gene lookup returns CDR1 SGDLS and CDR2 YYNGEE. The CDR3 DNA sequence: TGTGCCAGCCAGGGGCGGAACCTTTCTGGGGCCAACGTCCTGACTTTC. Translating gives CASQGRNLSGANVLTF.

The sample holds many counts of this clone. The chain recombines TRBV7-9 with TRBJ1-1; 7 nucleotides align to TRBD1. J gave up 7 bases and V 5 bases, and 4 bases lay outside the gene matches. CDR3 length equals 12 residues. Germline CDR1 reads SEHNR; CDR2 reads FQNEAQ (reference sequence). DNA for the CDR3: TGTGCCAGCAGCCCAGGGGGGGTTGAAGCTTTCTTT. Protein product: CASSPGGVEAFF.

This clone was detected ten times or more. The rearrangement joins TRBV10-2 to TRBJ1-1; the D is unclear. This CDR3 comprises 14 residues. From germline, CDR1 is WSHSY and CDR2 SAAADI. Trimming left V 7 bases short and J 6 bases short, with 18 bases between. The CDR3 sequence: CASTKLHERSEAFF. The DNA for the CDR3 is TGCGCCAGCACCAAACTCCACGAAAGGTCTGAAGCTTTCTTT.

About this clone itself: One base away lies a much larger clone, so this may be a sequencing read error. The CDR3 bases are TGTGCCAGCAGCCAAGATAGGGGGACAGGGCAAACCCAGTACTTC. Protein: CASSQDRGTGQTQYF. V gene TRBV14 combines with J gene TRBJ2-5; 9 bases match TRBD1. Germline V gene data show CDR1 as SGHDN and CDR2 as FVKESK. V lost 0 bases, J lost 8 bases, and 7 bases stayed unmatched. The CDR3 consists of 15 residues.

Turning to this clone: A much larger clone is a single base away; this may be a read error. Here the CDR3 omits its conserved ending phenylalanine or tryptophan, so a read error is the likely source. This chain links TRBV16 with TRBJ1-1; 9 bases map to TRBD1. Germline V CDR1 and CDR2: KGHSY, FQNENV. V dropped 2 bases and J dropped 9; count of bases not matched to a gene: 7. This CDR3 has 14 residues. The DNA for the CDR3 is TGTGCCAGCAGCCAAGATATTACAGGGGGCAAAGCTTTCCTT. This sequence encodes CASSQDITGGKAFL.

Many counts were recorded for this clone. The chain uses TRBV6-6 and TRBJ1-5; 8 bases align to TRBD1. Germline lookup yields CDR1 MNHNY and CDR2 SVGAGI (reference sequence). V lost 5 bases, J lost 0 bases, and 12 bases stayed unmatched. The CDR3 is 18 residues long. CDR3 nucleotides: TGTGCCAGCAGTAGGGGCGGGACAGGCAGTTATAGCAATCAGCCCCAGCATTTT. Its translation is CASSRGGTGSYSNQPQHF.